This passage covers 13 T cell receptor beta chains from one sample sequenced in a study of human T cells and chemical hapten exposure. The sample's time point: patch test 1, 2 weeks after DPC sensitization. This sample's treatment: therapeutic diphenylcyclopropenone sensitization with weekly scalp DPC. TCRdb used MiXCR to reprocess the RACE reads, holding one entry per CDR3 protein. The table lists about 380,000 distinct CDR3 sequences, around 5% of them singletons. The source material was whole blood, sampled in connection with sensitization to the hapten diphenylcyclopropenone (DPC). The receptors derive from a woman aged 45-65 years with alopecia areata. Some clones in this sample may be carry-over from other donors' samples.

At least ten counts were recorded for this clonotype. The junction does not match germline at one end; this may be a read error. The V gene is TRBV5-1, the J gene TRBJ2-5; D perhaps matches TRBD2 (6 bases). Germline loops: CDR1 SGHRS, CDR2 YFSETQ. This CDR3 comprises 17 residues. The chain's CDR3 is CASSLEIFGGIRESQYF. CDR3 nucleotides: TGCGCCAGCAGCTTGGAGATTTTTGGAGGGATTAGAGAGAGCCAGTACTTC.

V is TRBV10-3 and J is TRBJ2-6; D is unclear. Germline CDR1 is ENHRY and CDR2 is SYGVKD. Trimming removed 2 bases from V and 2 bases from J, with 13 bases in between. This CDR3 contains 17 residues. CDR3 loop: CAISEPGQRAGANVLTF. The CDR3 DNA reads as TGTGCCATCAGTGAGCCCGGGCAAAGGGCTGGGGCCAACGTCCTGACTTTC.

At least ten counts were recorded for this clonotype. The gene calls are TRBV28 and TRBJ2-2; 14 bases are a match to TRBD2. With V trimmed by 5 bases and J by 4 bases, 6 bases remained unmatched. This CDR3 has 17 amino acids. In germline, CDR1 is MDHEN, CDR2 SYDVKM. The CDR3 DNA sequence: TGTGCCAGCAGTCCCTCGGGACTAGCGGGGGCCACCGGGGAGCTGTTTTTT. Translating gives CASSPSGLAGATGELFF.

Only a few counts were recorded for this clonotype. This chain connects TRBV30 to TRBJ2-3; weak D call: TRBD2 (6 bases). The V end was cut by 7 bases, the J end by 0 bases, with 14 bases between. The CDR3 covers 14 residues. Germline CDR1 and CDR2: GTSNPN and SVGIG (reference sequence). CDR3 DNA: TGTGCCTCCGATGCGGGGACTAGCACAGATACGCAGTATTTT. As protein: CASDAGTSTDTQYF.

The J gene is TRBJ2-7, the V gene TRBV7-9, with D perhaps TRBD1 or TRBD2 (5 bases each). The V end was cut by 5 bases, the J end by 3 bases, with 17 bases between. CDR1 and CDR2 from the germline V gene are SEHNR and FQNEAQ (reference sequence). This CDR3 has 15 amino acids. The CDR3 DNA sequence: TGTGCCAGCAGCCGCAACCGGGACGGATTCTACGAGCAGTACTTC. Its translation is CASSRNRDGFYEQYF.

As to this clonotype: This clone may be a read error of a much larger clone one base away. The chain couples TRBV20-1 to TRBJ2-5; 7 nucleotides agree with TRBD2. The CDR3 extends over 16 amino acids. The V gene's germline CDR1 is DFQATT and CDR2 SNEGSKA (reference sequence). V lost 4 bases and J lost 0; bases outside the gene matches: 11. CDR3: CSAKELASGYQETQYF. The CDR3, as DNA: TGCAGTGCTAAAGAACTCGCTAGCGGATACCAAGAGACCCAGTACTTC.

The sample holds many counts of this clonotype. The rearrangement joins TRBV7-2 to TRBJ1-1, with D tentatively TRBD1 (6 bases). CDR1 and CDR2 from the germline V gene are SGHTA and FQGNSA. The CDR3 runs to 16 residues. V was trimmed by 4 bases and J by 6 bases, leaving 21 bases between them. The CDR3 reads CASSSRQGPASAEAFF. In nucleotides, the CDR3 is TGTGCCAGCAGCTCCAGGCAGGGGCCAGCGTCCGCTGAAGCTTTCTTT.

Details on this clonotype: Since a much larger clone is just one base distant, this may be a read error. The chain is built from TRBV12-3 or TRBV12-4 and TRBJ1-6, with D tentatively TRBD1 (5 bases). This CDR3 region has 14 residues. Trimming took off 2 bases at V and 7 bases at J, with 9 bases between the two ends. CDR3 sequence (DNA): TGTGCCAGCAGTTTACAGTGGGGGAATTCACCCCTCCACTTT. Its protein is CASSLQWGNSPLHF.

This clonotype was seen many times. The chain uses TRBV12-3 or TRBV12-4 and TRBJ2-2; D perhaps matches TRBD1 (6 bases). The germline V and J ends were trimmed by 7 bases and 1 base, with 22 bases remaining between them. The CDR3 has 18 residues. The CDR3 nucleotides read TGTGCCAGCACCCAGCTCAGGGGACCATCCTTGAACACCGGGGAGCTGTTTTTT. Translating gives CASTQLRGPSLNTGELFF.

The V and J genes are TRBV12-3 or TRBV12-4 and TRBJ2-1; no reliable D call. V lost 7 bases to trimming and J lost 6 bases, with 25 bases between them. There are 17 residues in the CDR3. CDR3 loop: CASTSQFGVLSANEQFF. DNA of the CDR3: TGTGCCAGCACATCCCAGTTCGGAGTCCTAAGCGCCAATGAGCAGTTCTTC.

At least ten counts were recorded for this clonotype. CDR3: CASNSMKKDEQYF. CDR3 sequence (DNA): TGTGCCAGCAATTCAATGAAGAAGGATGAGCAGTACTTC. The chain links TRBV28 to TRBJ2-7, with unresolved D. The ends were cut back, 7 bases at V and 7 bases at J, with 17 bases in the middle. Germline values: CDR1 MDHEN, CDR2 SYDVKM. The length of the CDR3 is 13 residues.

This clonotype was found a few times. The V call is TRBV6-6, the J call TRBJ1-1; TRBD1 agrees at 10 bases. Unmatched junction bases numbered 8, after V lost 5 bases and J lost 5 bases. The CDR3 sequence is 15 residues long. From germline, CDR1 is MNHNY and CDR2 SVGAGI (reference sequence). CDR3 in DNA: TGTGCCAGCAGTGCGCGACAGGGGGCAAAGACTGAAGCTTTCTTT. It yields the protein CASSARQGAKTEAFF.

The chain recombines TRBV4-1 with TRBJ2-4, with 11 bases fitting TRBD1. This CDR3 has 17 residues. The J segment lost 0 bases and the V segment lost 4 bases, leaving 5 bases of the junction unmatched. Germline CDR1 MGHRA, CDR2 YSYEKL. CDR3 residues: CASSPGQGAGAKNIQYF. The CDR3 DNA reads TGCGCCAGCAGCCCTGGACAGGGGGCGGGAGCCAAAAACATTCAGTACTTC.